These 27 T cell receptor beta chains came from one sample sequenced in a study of blood T cell repertoires in COVID-19. Generated by immunoSEQ multiplex PCR, the TCRdb table keeps only in-frame clones and is missing some. Of tens of thousands of clones listed, approximately 90% are singletons. Sequenced sample: peripheral blood. The source is a man between 45 and 60 years old with active COVID-19.

DNA for the CDR3: TGTGCCAGCTCACCTCTAGGGGATGAGCAGTTCTTC. Encoded protein: CASSPLGDEQFF. V gene TRBV18 combines with J gene TRBJ2-1, with D perhaps matching TRBD1 (5 bases). Germline V gene data show CDR1 as KGHSH and CDR2 as LQKENI. With 3 bases removed from V and 8 bases from J, the gap between germline ends came to 8 bases. The CDR3 runs 12 residues.

This clone was picked up one time. The chain combines TRBV28 with TRBJ2-4, with TRBD2 matching 9 bases. Germline assignment: CDR1 MDHEN and CDR2 SYDVKM. The CDR3 runs 14 residues. V shed 4 bases and J 8 bases; nucleotides not matched to a gene: 6. In nucleotides, the CDR3 is TGTGCCAGCAGTTCCCTAGCGGGATTAGACATTCAGTACTTC. Its translation is CASSSLAGLDIQYF.

The chain is built from TRBV3-1 (or the pseudogene TRBV3-2) and TRBJ2-7; 9 nucleotides agree with TRBD1. The germline V gene encodes CDR1 LGHDT and CDR2 YNNKEL (reference sequence). The CDR3 has 15 residues. Trimming at V came to 0 bases and at J to 7 bases, leaving 7 bases not matched to a gene. The CDR3 DNA reads TGTGCCAGCAGCCAAGATCCCACAGGGGGCAGGGAGCAGTACTTC. It is translated as CASSQDPTGGREQYF.

The chain recombines TRBV5-1 with TRBJ2-7; perhaps TRBD1 as D (6 bases). Germline V gene data show CDR1 as SGHRS and CDR2 as YFSETQ. V lost 4 bases to trimming and J lost 5 bases, with 16 bases between them. The CDR3 covers 14 residues. DNA of the CDR3: TGCGCCAGCAGCCCGACAGGCGGTATCCACGAGCAGTACTTC. Protein: CASSPTGGIHEQYF.

Only a few counts were recorded for this clone. At the DNA level, this CDR3 is encoded by other sequences in the same sample as well. V and J are TRBV5-1 and TRBJ1-6, with 7 bases matching TRBD1. Germline CDR1 SGHRS, CDR2 YFSETQ. The CDR3 consists of 14 residues. V shed 4 bases, J shed 5 bases, and the junction held 3 bases outside the gene matches. The CDR3 is CASSTGQNNSPLHF. The CDR3 DNA sequence: TGCGCCAGCAGCACGGGACAGAATAATTCACCCCTCCACTTT.

V gene TRBV7-9 combines with J gene TRBJ2-7; the D gene is possibly TRBD1 (6 bases). Trimming removed 1 base at V and 6 bases at J, with 13 bases between. The CDR3 extends over 14 amino acids. Germline V gene lookup returns CDR1 SEHNR and CDR2 FQNEAQ (reference sequence). CDR3 in DNA: TGTGCCAGCAGCTTAGGACTACAGGGCGGCGAGCAGTACTTC. It encodes CASSLGLQGGEQYF.

The gene calls are TRBV3-1 (or the pseudogene TRBV3-2) and TRBJ1-2, with 7 bases aligning to TRBD1. CDR3 length: 13 residues. V trimming: 5 bases; J trimming: 2 bases; junction bases outside the gene matches: 2. In germline, CDR1 is LGHDT, CDR2 YNNKEL (reference sequence). CDR3 protein: CASSKDRNYGYTF. CDR3 DNA sequence: TGTGCCAGCAGCAAGGACAGGAACTATGGCTACACCTTC.

The CDR3 DNA is TGTGCCAGCAGGGAGGGACAGGGGGCTTACATTCAGTACTTC. It yields the protein CASREGQGAYIQYF. The V call is TRBV2, the J call TRBJ2-4; 12 nucleotides align to TRBD1. CDR1 is SNHLY and CDR2 is FYNNEI in the germline V gene. The CDR3 is made up of 14 amino acids. V lost 6 bases and J lost 8; bases outside the gene matches: 5.

The chain combines TRBV6-5 with TRBJ2-5; D possibly corresponds to TRBD2 (6 bases). This CDR3 has 15 amino acids. Per the germline V gene, CDR1 is MNHEY and CDR2 is SVGAGI. Trimming took 6 bases from V and 5 from J, leaving 19 bases between them. The CDR3: CASSRGSGGEETQYF. The CDR3 bases are TGTGCCAGCAGCCGAGGTAGCGGAGGGGAGGAGACCCAGTACTTC.

The chain employs TRBV7-6 and TRBJ1-6, with 8 positions matching TRBD1. J was trimmed by 8 bases and V by 2 bases; bases with no gene match: 11. Germline CDR1 is SGHVS and CDR2 is FNYEAQ. The length of the CDR3 is 17 residues. In DNA form, the CDR3 reads TGTGCCAGCAGCTTAAACCCCAGGACAGGGCGAGATTCACCCCTCCACTTT. Amino acid sequence: CASSLNPRTGRDSPLHF.

The genes are TRBV20-1 and TRBJ2-7; D might be TRBD2 (6 bases). Per germline, CDR1 DFQATT and CDR2 SNEGSKA (reference sequence). CDR3 length equals 13 residues. The V gene lost 3 bases and the J gene lost 5 bases, with 14 bases spanning the gap. The CDR3 loop is CSASRWGEDEQYF. For the CDR3, the DNA is TGCAGTGCTAGTAGGTGGGGGGAGGACGAGCAGTACTTC.

The chain is built from TRBV27 and TRBJ2-7, with 7 bases lining up with TRBD1. The trim removed 6 bases at V and 5 bases at J, leaving 13 bases unmatched. This CDR3 has 15 residues. Germline assignment: CDR1 MNHEY and CDR2 SMNVEV (reference sequence). As DNA, the CDR3 is TGTGCCAGCAGACTAATCCTAGACAGGGTCCACGAGCAGTACTTC. This encodes CASRLILDRVHEQYF.

The V and J genes are TRBV14 and TRBJ2-5, with 9 bases that match TRBD2. There are 15 residues in the CDR3. CDR1 SGHDN and CDR2 FVKESK come from the germline V gene. Trimming removed 4 bases from V and 4 bases from J; junction bases left unmatched: 7. This CDR3 reads CASSLQMGLAETQYF. The DNA of the CDR3 is TGTGCCAGCAGCCTACAAATGGGACTAGCAGAGACCCAGTACTTC.

This chain links TRBV7-2 with TRBJ2-7; no clear D. CDR3 length equals 11 residues. V was cut by 5 bases and J by 5 bases, with 7 bases left in between. The germline CDR1 and CDR2 sequences are SGHTA and FQGNSA. CDR3 coding DNA: TGTGCCAGCAGCCCCGTAAACGAGCAGTACTTC. This encodes CASSPVNEQYF. Combining the CDR3 with reference TRBV7-2 and TRBJ2-7 gives the whole variable domain GAGVSQSPSNKVTEKGKDVELRCDPISGHTALYWYRQSLGQGLEFLIYFQGNSAPDKSGLPSDRFSAERTGGSVSTLTIQRTQQEDSAVYLCASSPVNEQYFGPGTRLTVT.

This clone was detected only a few times. This chain joins TRBV4-2 and TRBJ2-7, with 7 bases fitting TRBD2. There are 15 residues in the CDR3. CDR1 is LGHNA and CDR2 is YNFKEQ in the germline V gene. Trimming at V came to 0 bases and at J to 7 bases, leaving 9 bases not matched to a gene. CDR3 in DNA: TGTGCCAGCAGCCAAGATCTTGCGGGAGAGAGGGAGCAGTACTTC. Translating it yields CASSQDLAGEREQYF.

The chain carries TRBV6-2 or TRBV6-3 and TRBJ2-1, with TRBD2 matching over 7 bases. The germline V gene has CDR1 MNHEY and CDR2 SVGEGT. This CDR3 is built from 15 residues. The V segment lost 2 bases and the J segment 7 bases; nucleotides outside the gene matches: 8. The CDR3 DNA reads TGTGCCAGCAGTTACGGTCGGGCGGGAGTAAATGAGCAGTTCTTC. It encodes CASSYGRAGVNEQFF.

The chain uses TRBV1 and TRBJ2-7; the table's D gene call, TRBD2, was not cross checked with the DNA. TRBV1 is marked as a pseudogene. The CDR3 sequence is 14 residues long. The DNA for the CDR3 is TGCACCAGCAGCCATCGAGCCTCATCCTACGAGCAGTACTTC. Its translation: CTSSHRASSYEQYF.

The chain links TRBV7-6 to TRBJ2-7; D is unclear. CDR1 SGHVS and CDR2 FNYEAQ come from the germline V gene. CDR3 length: 14 amino acids. Trimming cost V 0 bases and J 0 bases, with 6 bases left between them. The CDR3 here is CASSLASPSYEQYF. In nucleotides, the CDR3 is TGTGCCAGCAGCTTAGCATCTCCCTCCTACGAGCAGTACTTC.

J is TRBJ2-7 and V is TRBV5-5; TRBD1 aligns across 9 bases. The trim removed 4 bases at V and 4 bases at J, leaving 12 bases unmatched. There are 16 residues in the CDR3. Germline V lookup: CDR1 SGHKS, CDR2 YYEKEE (reference sequence). This CDR3 is CASSPRPGQGFYEQYF. DNA of the CDR3: TGTGCCAGCAGCCCGCGACCGGGACAGGGCTTTTACGAGCAGTACTTC.

The chain couples TRBV28 to TRBJ2-1; 13 bases align to TRBD2. The CDR3 has 15 amino acids. The germline CDR1 and CDR2 sequences are MDHEN and SYDVKM. Germline trimming cut 7 bases from V and 4 bases from J; bases unmatched to any gene: 4. CDR3 nucleotide sequence: TGTGCCAGCATGAGGGGACTAGCGGGATACAATGAGCAGTTCTTC. Amino acid sequence: CASMRGLAGYNEQFF. The full variable domain, with the rest looked up from reference TRBV28 and TRBJ2-1, is DVKVTQSSRYLVKRTGEKVFLECVQDMDHENMFWYRQDPGLGLRLIYFSYDVKMKEKGDIPEGYSVSREKKERFSLILESASTNQTSMYLCASMRGLAGYNEQFFGPGTRLTVL.

V gene TRBV4-1 combines with J gene TRBJ2-1; D unresolved. Trimming shortened V by 4 bases and J by 6 bases, and 19 bases separated the two germline ends. CDR3 length: 16 residues. Germline assignment: CDR1 MGHRA and CDR2 YSYEKL. The CDR3 loop is CASSPNSLRYANEQFF. The CDR3 DNA reads TGCGCCAGCAGCCCTAATAGCCTGAGGTATGCCAATGAGCAGTTCTTC.

The V gene is TRBV19, the J gene TRBJ2-1, with 12 nucleotides matching TRBD2. This CDR3 has 14 amino acids. Germline CDR1 LNHDA, CDR2 SQIVND (reference sequence). Trimming at V came to 8 bases and at J to 6 bases, leaving 5 bases not matched to a gene. The CDR3 nucleotides read TGTGCCAGTTCGACTAGCGGGAGACCCAATGAGCAGTTCTTC. Protein: CASSTSGRPNEQFF. Based on the CDR3 plus reference TRBV19 and TRBJ2-1, the full variable domain is DGGITQSPKYLFRKEGQNVTLSCEQNLNHDAMYWYRQDPGQGLRLIYYSQIVNDFQKGDIAEGYSVSREKKESFPLTVTSAQKNPTAFYLCASSTSGRPNEQFFGPGTRLTVL.

The chain joins TRBV7-8 to TRBJ2-2, with a tentative D call TRBD2 (6 bases). This CDR3 contains 15 residues. Germline CDR1 reads SGHVS; CDR2 reads FQNEAQ. Trimming removed 0 bases from V and 6 bases from J, with 11 bases in between. The CDR3 reads CASSLALRGSGELFF. As DNA, the CDR3 is TGTGCCAGCAGCTTAGCGCTTCGGGGGTCCGGGGAGCTGTTTTTT.

This rearrangement joins TRBV5-1 to TRBJ1-4, with a weak D call TRBD1 (5 bases). V was trimmed by 0 bases and J by 8 bases, leaving 11 bases between them. CDR3 size: 14 residues. Per the germline V gene, CDR1 is SGHRS and CDR2 is YFSETQ. The CDR3 DNA reads as TGCGCCAGCAGCTTGGGGGGGAGGTACGAAAAACTGTTTTTT. Translating gives CASSLGGRYEKLFF.

The rearrangement uses TRBV7-2 and TRBJ2-3; TRBD1 matches at 7 bases. Germline-derived CDR1 and CDR2 are SGHTA and FQGNSA. V dropped 1 base and J dropped 14; count of bases not matched to a gene: 15. The CDR3 totals 15 residues. The CDR3 region is CASSLDAGGRLPRYF. The CDR3 DNA reads TGTGCCAGCAGCTTAGATGCAGGGGGACGCCTCCCGCGGTATTTT.

J is TRBJ2-3 and V is TRBV5-6; 8 nucleotides agree with TRBD2. This CDR3 has 14 amino acids. V was clipped by 4 bases and J by 0 bases; unmatched bases: 1. The germline CDR1 and CDR2 sequences are SGHDT and YYEEEE. The CDR3 sequence is CASSLAGSTDTQYF. CDR3 DNA: TGTGCCAGCAGCCTAGCGGGTAGCACAGATACGCAGTATTTT.

The rearrangement joins TRBV7-8 to TRBJ2-5, with 10 positions matching TRBD2. The CDR3 runs to 16 residues. CDR1 SGHVS and CDR2 FQNEAQ come from the germline V gene. Trimming removed 0 bases from V and 5 bases from J; junction bases left unmatched: 6. In DNA, the CDR3 is TGTGCCAGCAGCTTAGCGGCTAGCGGGAGTCGGGAGACCCAGTACTTC. This gives the protein CASSLAASGSRETQYF. The whole variable domain, remainder taken from reference TRBV7-8 and TRBJ2-5, is GAGVSQSPRYKVAKRGQDVALRCDPISGHVSLFWYQQALGQGPEFLTYFQNEAQLDKSGLPSDRFFAERPEGSVSTLKIQRTQQEDSAVYLCASSLAASGSRETQYFGPGTRLLVL.